Listed below are T cell receptor beta chains from one sample, sequenced in a study of T cells in Graves' hyperthyroidism and ophthalmopathy. Each CDR3 protein gets one entry after TCRdb re-called the multiplex PCR reads with MiXCR. The sample records around 520,000 distinct CDR3 sequences, 13% to 15% being singletons. The sample comprised blood. These receptors were obtained from a woman aged 18 to 35 with Graves' hyperthyroidism. Each CDR3 is given with its conserved first and last residue. Fields, in order: CDR3 DNA, CDR3 protein, D gene, J gene, clone size, V gene. D genes are given only for firm matches. The size entry is marked missing in some rows and otherwise reads once, few, many or a size class.

CDR3 DNA: TGTGCCAGCAGCTTCCCGGAGCCCACAGATACGCAGTATTTT; CDR3 protein: CASSFPEPTDTQYF; D gene: -; J gene: TRBJ2-3; clone size: many; V gene: TRBV11-2
CDR3 DNA: TGTGCCAGCAGTTTGGCGGGAGACAACTACGAGCAGTACTTC; CDR3 protein: CASSLAGDNYEQYF; D gene: TRBD2; J gene: TRBJ2-7; clone size: -; V gene: TRBV27
CDR3 DNA: TGTGCCAGCTCACCCCCCGGACTAGCGGGAGGGTATGAGCAGTTCTTC; CDR3 protein: CASSPPGLAGGYEQFF; D gene: TRBD2; J gene: TRBJ2-1; clone size: many; V gene: TRBV18
CDR3 DNA: TGCAGTGCTAGTGGGGGGGCACGGGGTCAGCCCCAGCATTTT; CDR3 protein: CSASGGARGQPQHF; D gene: -; J gene: TRBJ1-5; clone size: many; V gene: TRBV20-1
CDR3 DNA: TGTGCCAGCAGTTTTCTAGCGAGAGGCGAGCAGTACTTC; CDR3 protein: CASSFLARGEQYF; D gene: -; J gene: TRBJ2-7; clone size: many; V gene: TRBV12-3/TRBV12-4
CDR3 DNA: TGTGCCAGCAGCCCCTATTCTAGGATAAGCTACAATGAGCAGTTCTTC; CDR3 protein: CASSPYSRISYNEQFF; D gene: -; J gene: TRBJ2-1; clone size: many; V gene: TRBV3-1
CDR3 DNA: TGTGCCAGCAGCCAGAAGAATGAGCAGTTCTTC; CDR3 protein: CASSQKNEQFF; D gene: -; J gene: TRBJ2-1; clone size: few; V gene: TRBV7-2
CDR3 DNA: TGTGCCAGCAGCCGACGAACCGGGACAGGTCATTCACCCCTCCACTTT; CDR3 protein: CASSRRTGTGHSPLHF; D gene: TRBD1; J gene: TRBJ1-6; clone size: -; V gene: TRBV11-3
CDR3 DNA: TGTGCCAGCAGCGTATTGGGGAGCTCCTACAATGAGCAGTTCTTC; CDR3 protein: CASSVLGSSYNEQFF; D gene: -; J gene: TRBJ2-1; clone size: many; V gene: TRBV9
CDR3 DNA: TGTGCCAGCAGCTCCTCTAGGGCTTCTCAACGCGGCTACACCTTC; CDR3 protein: CASSSSRASQRGYTF; D gene: -; J gene: TRBJ1-2; clone size: many; V gene: TRBV7-9
CDR3 DNA: TGTGCCAGTAGTATACGGCTAGCGGGAGGGAGCGAGCAGTTCTTC; CDR3 protein: CASSIRLAGGSEQFF; D gene: TRBD2; J gene: TRBJ2-1; clone size: many; V gene: TRBV19
CDR3 DNA: TGTGCCAGCAGCCAGGGTTACGGTTCACCCCTCCACTTT; CDR3 protein: CASSQGYGSPLHF; D gene: -; J gene: TRBJ1-6; clone size: many; V gene: TRBV3-1
CDR3 DNA: TGCAGTGCTAGGGGGCTAGCGGGACGGGAGACCCAGTACTTC; CDR3 protein: CSARGLAGRETQYF; D gene: TRBD2; J gene: TRBJ2-5; clone size: many; V gene: TRBV20-1
CDR3 DNA: TGTGCCAGTCGACGAGCGGGTCAAGAGACCCAGTACTTC; CDR3 protein: CASRRAGQETQYF; D gene: -; J gene: TRBJ2-5; clone size: -; V gene: TRBV19
CDR3 DNA: TGTGCCATCAGTGAGTCTGATCAACTAGCGGGGTACAATGAGCAGTTCTTC; CDR3 protein: CAISESDQLAGYNEQFF; D gene: TRBD2; J gene: TRBJ2-1; clone size: -; V gene: TRBV10-3
CDR3 DNA: TGTGCCAGCAGCGAGACTAGCCTTGAGCAGTTCTTC; CDR3 protein: CASSETSLEQFF; D gene: TRBD2; J gene: TRBJ2-1; clone size: -; V gene: TRBV7-9
CDR3 DNA: TGTGCCAGCAGCTTAGATATGGCTAGCGGGAGATCCGGCTACGAGCAGTACTTC; CDR3 protein: CASSLDMASGRSGYEQYF; D gene: TRBD2; J gene: TRBJ2-7; clone size: few; V gene: TRBV7-6